The 15 T cell receptor beta chains below were found in one sample sequenced in a study of siplizumab effects on memory and regulatory T cells. Only in-frame clones appear in the TCRdb table, and some are missing; sequencing was by immunoSEQ multiplex PCR. This sample yields 100,000 or so clones, of which roughly 92% are seen a single time; about 1.1% belongs to the top ten. What was sequenced was CD4+ T cells sorted from blood. The receptors originated from a human donor in good health.

This chain joins TRBV5-4 and TRBJ1-1; D not resolved. V was cut by 1 base and J by 4 bases, with 5 bases left in between. This CDR3 contains 12 residues. Per the germline V gene, CDR1 is SGHNT and CDR2 is YYREEE (reference sequence). The CDR3 here is CASSLKTTEAFF. The CDR3 region has the DNA TGTGCCAGCAGCTTGAAAACCACTGAAGCTTTCTTT.

This rearrangement joins TRBV14 to TRBJ2-6; D uncertain. The V gene lost 4 bases and the J gene lost 0 bases, with 4 bases spanning the gap. Germline lookup yields CDR1 SGHDN and CDR2 FVKESK. The CDR3 is 14 amino acids. Here the CDR3 DNA reads TGTGCCAGCAGCCGGTTCTCTGGGGCCAACGTCCTGACTTTC. Translation gives CASSRFSGANVLTF.

The chain has TRBV5-1 and TRBJ2-1; 13 bases agree with TRBD2. The J segment lost 9 bases and the V segment lost 3 bases, leaving 6 bases of the junction unmatched. CDR1 is SGHRS, CDR2 YFSETQ, per germline. The CDR3 length is 15 residues. CDR3 in DNA: TGCGCCAGCAGCTCACTAGCGGGAGGGCACCGTGAGCAGTTCTTC. It is translated as CASSSLAGGHREQFF.

The chain joins TRBV6-1 to TRBJ1-5, with 8 bases that match TRBD1. V trimming: 2 bases; J trimming: 3 bases; junction bases outside the gene matches: 9. The CDR3 sequence is 17 residues long. Germline assignment: CDR1 MNHNS and CDR2 SASEGT. CDR3 DNA: TGTGCCAGCAGTGAAACGTGGGGACAGGTGATCAATCAGCCCCAGCATTTT. Translating gives CASSETWGQVINQPQHF.

This clone appeared a single time. This chain links TRBV9 with TRBJ2-2, with D tentatively TRBD2 (6 bases). Germline lookup yields CDR1 SGDLS and CDR2 YYNGEE. Trimming shortened V by 4 bases and J by 8 bases, and 27 bases separated the two germline ends. This CDR3 contains 18 residues. The DNA of the CDR3 is TGTGCCAGCAGCTCTAGCCGGGACTTACCGGTTGTTAGGGGGGAGCTGTTTTTT. Protein: CASSSSRDLPVVRGELFF.

The chain has TRBV7-9 and TRBJ1-1, with D unclear. CDR3 length: 15 residues. The germline V gene encodes CDR1 SEHNR and CDR2 FQNEAQ (reference sequence). The V gene lost 6 bases and the J gene lost 3 bases, with 17 bases spanning the gap. The CDR3 protein is CASRSRTARDTEAFF. Here the CDR3 DNA reads TGTGCCAGCAGATCCCGGACCGCACGGGACACTGAAGCTTTCTTT.

The table lists this clone with a count of one. The chain has TRBV2 and TRBJ2-3; D call uncertain. V lost 6 bases, J lost 5 bases, and 12 bases lay in between. The CDR3 totals 13 residues. Per the germline V gene, CDR1 is SNHLY and CDR2 is FYNNEI. The CDR3 region is CASSPNTRDTQYF. CDR3 bases: TGTGCCAGCAGCCCAAATACCAGAGATACGCAGTATTTT.

The chain employs TRBV2 and TRBJ2-5; D is perhaps TRBD1 (5 bases). The CDR3 sequence is 13 residues long. Germline-derived CDR1 and CDR2 are SNHLY and FYNNEI. The ends were cut back, 7 bases at V and 4 bases at J, with 13 bases in the middle. DNA of the CDR3: TGTGCCAGCAACGTCCAGGGTAGAGAGACCCAGTACTTC. It codes for CASNVQGRETQYF.

The chain carries TRBV5-1 and TRBJ2-3; maybe TRBD1 (6 bases). Germline CDR1 reads SGHRS; CDR2 reads YFSETQ. V lost 4 bases and J 2 bases, leaving 14 bases between the germline ends. This CDR3 comprises 15 residues. Here the CDR3 reads CASSGRGRNTDTQYF. In DNA form, the CDR3 reads TGCGCCAGCAGCGGCAGGGGAAGGAACACAGATACGCAGTATTTT.

This sequence joins TRBV23-1 and TRBJ1-5; D call uncertain. TRBV23-1 has ORF status, its function being uncertain. The CDR3 loop spans 13 amino acids. Trimming removed 4 bases at V and 6 bases at J, with 10 bases between. Written as DNA, the CDR3 is TGCGCCAGCAGTCGAGGAAGGTCTCAGCCCCAGCATTTT. Its protein product is CASSRGRSQPQHF.

This clone was recorded a few times. V usage is TRBV4-1 and J usage is TRBJ2-3, with TRBD2 matching over 8 bases. The CDR3 runs 16 residues. The V gene's germline CDR1 is MGHRA and CDR2 YSYEKL. V shed 0 bases, J shed 1 base, and the junction held 3 bases outside the gene matches. In nucleotides, the CDR3 is TGCGCCAGCAGCCAAGAAGCACTAGCGGGCACAGATACGCAGTATTTT. Its protein is CASSQEALAGTDTQYF.

The chain is built from TRBV18 and TRBJ2-7; D remains unclear. This CDR3 spans 14 amino acids. Germline CDR1 is KGHSH and CDR2 is LQKENI. V dropped 0 bases and J dropped 0 bases, with 6 bases sitting between them. The CDR3 sequence is CASSPPAPSYEQYF. The CDR3 DNA follows: TGTGCCAGCTCACCACCGGCACCCTCCTACGAGCAGTACTTC.

J is TRBJ1-5 and V is TRBV28; D remains unclear. The V end was cut by 8 bases, the J end by 2 bases, with 16 bases between. Germline CDR1 reads MDHEN; CDR2 reads SYDVKM. The CDR3 extends over 15 amino acids. Written as DNA, the CDR3 is TGTGCCAGCTTGGCCCACCGGAGCGGCAATCAGCCCCAGCATTTT. Protein product: CASLAHRSGNQPQHF.

This clone was seen a single time. The V and J genes are TRBV7-9 and TRBJ2-7; weak D call: TRBD1 (6 bases). V was pared by 5 bases and J by 0 bases, with 14 bases between. The V gene's germline CDR1 is SEHNR and CDR2 FQNEAQ (reference sequence). CDR3 length equals 15 residues. The CDR3 reads CASSPTGISSYEQYF. The CDR3 DNA follows: TGTGCCAGCAGCCCCACAGGGATCAGCTCCTACGAGCAGTACTTC.

The table lists this clone with a few counts. This sequence joins TRBV5-1 and TRBJ2-2; 7 bases map to TRBD2. Germline loops: CDR1 SGHRS, CDR2 YFSETQ. The CDR3 is 14 residues long. V was clipped by 0 bases and J by 8 bases; unmatched bases: 4. The CDR3 loop reads CASSLDGRKGELFF. The CDR3 coding sequence is TGCGCCAGCAGCTTGGACGGGAGGAAGGGGGAGCTGTTTTTT.